This T cell receptor beta chain was captured by sequencing in a study of HIV-infected patients and healthy controls. The study's findings and limits: HIV-associated CDR3 frequencies dropped significantly during therapy; CMV-associated ones, mostly rising, changed nonsignificantly. Diversity differences between study cohorts were not due to their slight age and sex differences.

cDNA was made from about 500 ng RNA using alpha and beta constant primers. Separate chain-specific third strand synthesis with multiplexing indices produced the alpha and beta libraries. All rearrangements within a chain used one primer pair; cDNA molecules carried barcodes. MiXCR, applied by TCRdb to the 5' RACE reads, yields one record per CDR3 protein. The sample holds about 5,500 distinct CDR3 sequences, over 7% seen once. No cell fractionation was done, so the repertoire covers all unsorted peripheral blood T cells. The RNA source was an approximately 2.5 ml peripheral blood draw. This clonotype was seen at least ten times. Its antigen remains unknown. The length of the CDR3 is 14 residues. After removal of 1 base from V and 6 bases from J, the junction contained 9 bases not matched to a gene. The V gene's germline CDR1 is DFQATT and CDR2 SNEGSKA (reference sequence).

Sequencing was performed on blood, taken before antiretroviral therapy. The chain combines TRBV20-1 with TRBJ2-7; 7 bases map to TRBD2. The sequence came from an adult with HIV infection. CDR3 nucleotide sequence: TGCAGTGCTAGAGTGCGGGGGACTAACTGCGAGCAGTACGTC. Amino acid sequence: CSARVRGTNCEQYV.